One sample yielded the 10 T cell receptor beta chains listed below, sequenced in a study of cytomegalovirus exposure and HLA in healthy donors. Using immunoSEQ multiplex PCR, the repertoire was profiled, and TCRdb retains in-frame clones only, with some absent. The table shows 180,000 or so clones, with 86% occurring only once. Sequences were obtained from PBMCs. The receptors come from a man aged 30 to 45 in good health and CMV-seropositive.

This CDR3 is CASNPLTSPDTQYF. For the CDR3, the DNA is TGTGCCAGCAACCCCCTGACATCCCCAGATACGCAGTATTTT. V is TRBV25-1 and J is TRBJ2-3, with unresolved D. The V gene lost 7 bases and the J gene lost 4 bases, with 15 bases spanning the gap. This CDR3 region has 14 residues. CDR1 is MGHDK, CDR2 SYGVNS, per germline.

The V gene is TRBV27, the J gene TRBJ2-7; 8 bases fit TRBD2. This CDR3 spans 15 amino acids. V shed 5 bases, J shed 2 bases, and the junction held 8 bases outside the gene matches. Germline V lookup: CDR1 MNHEY, CDR2 SMNVEV (reference sequence). The CDR3 nucleotides read TGTGCCAGCAGTGAAGTCACTAGCGGTGCCTACGAGCAGTACTTC. This codes for CASSEVTSGAYEQYF.

The chain carries TRBV25-1 and TRBJ2-5; the D gene could be TRBD1 or TRBD2 (7 bases each). V lost 3 bases and J 5 bases, leaving 16 bases between the germline ends. The CDR3 has 15 residues. The germline V gene has CDR1 MGHDK and CDR2 SYGVNS. CDR3 DNA: TGTGCCAGCAGTGACGTCGGGCAGGGGGGGGAGACCCAGTACTTC. Translation: CASSDVGQGGETQYF.

The chain carries TRBV9 and TRBJ2-1, with D possibly being TRBD1 (5 bases). The ends were cut back, 3 bases at V and 4 bases at J, with 14 bases in the middle. The CDR3 sequence is 15 residues long. Germline V gene data show CDR1 as SGDLS and CDR2 as YYNGEE. The CDR3 loop is CASSADSTEYNEQFF. CDR3 sequence (DNA): TGTGCCAGCAGCGCAGACTCGACAGAGTACAATGAGCAGTTCTTC.

The V and J genes are TRBV11-3 and TRBJ1-2, with TRBD1 as a possible D gene (6 bases). Trimming removed 2 bases at V and 5 bases at J, with 12 bases between. The CDR3 has 14 residues. Germline loops: CDR1 SGHNT, CDR2 YENEEA. The CDR3 DNA reads as TGTGCCAGCAGCTTAAGGGGGACCACTTATGGCTACACCTTC. Translating gives CASSLRGTTYGYTF.

This chain connects TRBV15 to TRBJ2-5; D gene ambiguous. The CDR3 runs 13 residues. Germline CDR1 and CDR2: LNHNV and YYDKDF (reference sequence). V was shortened by 7 bases and J by 1 base, with 10 bases between the two germline ends. CDR3 region: CATTTRSQETQYF. The CDR3 region has the DNA TGTGCCACCACCACGAGAAGCCAAGAGACCCAGTACTTC.

This clone occurred once. The rearrangement uses TRBV30 and TRBJ1-3; 7 nucleotides line up with TRBD1. With 5 bases clipped from V and 0 bases from J, the junction kept 10 bases outside the gene matches. Germline CDR1 GTSNPN, CDR2 SVGIG (reference sequence). There are 16 residues in the CDR3. The CDR3 bases are TGTGCCTGGGGCCCTGCAGGGGGAGGCTCTGGAAACACCATATATTTT. It translates to CAWGPAGGGSGNTIYF.

V gene TRBV29-1 combines with J gene TRBJ2-7, with a weak D call TRBD1 (5 bases). Germline loops: CDR1 SQVTM, CDR2 ANQGSEA. Between the trimmed V and J ends, which lost 0 bases and 7 bases, there was a span of 7 bases. The CDR3 is 11 residues long. The CDR3 DNA follows: TGCAGCGTTGAAGAGGACATTGAGCAGTACTTC. Translation: CSVEEDIEQYF.

The chain employs TRBV27 and TRBJ2-1; 8 bases fit TRBD1. The CDR3 is made up of 14 amino acids. V gave up 3 bases and J gave up 4 bases; unmatched junction bases: 2. Germline CDR1 is MNHEY and CDR2 is SMNVEV (reference sequence). This CDR3 is CASSLTGEYNEQFF. The CDR3 coding sequence is TGTGCCAGCAGTTTGACAGGGGAATACAATGAGCAGTTCTTC.

The V and J genes are TRBV2 and TRBJ1-5; D perhaps matches TRBD1 (5 bases). CDR1 and CDR2 from the germline V gene are SNHLY and FYNNEI. The ends were cut back, 10 bases at V and 0 bases at J, with 16 bases in the middle. The CDR3 spans 15 residues. For the CDR3, the DNA is TGTGCCACCACTGCCAGGGCAGATAGCAATCAGCCCCAGCATTTT. Amino acids: CATTARADSNQPQHF. The full variable domain, its missing parts supplied by reference TRBV2 and TRBJ1-5, is EPEVTQTPSHQVTQMGQEVILRCVPISNHLYFYWYRQILGQKVEFLVSFYNNEISEKSEIFDDQFSVERPDGSNFTLKIRSTKLEDSAMYFCATTARADSNQPQHFGDGTRLSIL.